Shown below are 10 T cell receptor beta chains from a single sample sequenced in a study of cytomegalovirus exposure and HLA in healthy donors. The PCR used 60 Vbeta and 13 Jbeta primers. The table came from immunoSEQ multiplex PCR; TCRdb's copy has only in-frame clones and leaves some out. Altogether around 100,000 clones are present, 70% to 80% being singletons, with the ten largest covering 2.6%. The sequenced sample consisted of PBMCs. These receptors all come from a man in his forties or fifties in good health and CMV-seropositive.

The V call is TRBV5-4, the J call TRBJ2-2; 14 positions match TRBD2. J was trimmed by 7 bases and V by 3 bases; bases with no gene match: 5. This CDR3 spans 16 amino acids. CDR1 is SGHNT and CDR2 is YYREEE in the germline V gene (reference sequence). The chain's CDR3 is CASSSRTSGGLGELFF. In nucleotides, the CDR3 is TGTGCCAGCAGCTCCCGGACTAGCGGGGGGCTCGGGGAGCTGTTTTTT.

The count of this clone is one. The chain carries TRBV19 and TRBJ2-7, with TRBD2 matching 10 bases. Germline V gene lookup returns CDR1 LNHDA and CDR2 SQIVND (reference sequence). Trimming removed 5 bases from V and 2 bases from J; junction bases left unmatched: 6. This CDR3 region has 15 residues. The DNA of the CDR3 is TGTGCCAGTAGTGCGGGACTAGCGAGCACCTACGAGCAGTACTTC. It codes for CASSAGLASTYEQYF. Full variable domain (missing parts from reference TRBV19 and TRBJ2-7): DGGITQSPKYLFRKEGQNVTLSCEQNLNHDAMYWYRQDPGQGLRLIYYSQIVNDFQKGDIAEGYSVSREKKESFPLTVTSAQKNPTAFYLCASSAGLASTYEQYFGPGTRLTVT.

This clone was observed a single time. The V gene is TRBV5-1, the J gene TRBJ2-7; TRBD1 matches 7 bases. Germline V gene data show CDR1 as SGHRS and CDR2 as YFSETQ. The J segment lost 2 bases and the V segment lost 0 bases, leaving 8 bases of the junction unmatched. The CDR3 extends over 16 amino acids. CDR3 protein: CASSLAPGQATYEQYF. CDR3 nucleotide sequence: TGCGCCAGCAGCTTGGCCCCTGGACAGGCAACCTACGAGCAGTACTTC.

This rearrangement joins TRBV10-3 to TRBJ2-2; TRBD1 agrees at 8 bases. V lost 4 bases, J lost 7 bases, and 11 bases stayed unmatched. The CDR3 sequence is 16 residues long. Germline CDR1 reads ENHRY; CDR2 reads SYGVKD. CDR3 DNA: TGTGCCATCAGTGGGGCGGACAGGGTGTACGGCGGGGAGCTGTTTTTT. Amino acid sequence: CAISGADRVYGGELFF.

This sequence joins TRBV7-9 and TRBJ2-7; 8 bases align to TRBD1. The germline V gene has CDR1 SEHNR and CDR2 FQNEAQ (reference sequence). The junction had 10 bases not matched to a gene; V was cut back by 4 bases and J by 5 bases. The CDR3 is made up of 15 amino acids. For the CDR3, the DNA is TGTGCCAGCAGCTACACGAGGACAGGGTACGACGAGCAGTACTTC. Its protein is CASSYTRTGYDEQYF.

V and J are TRBV4-1 and TRBJ1-3, with 7 bases identical to TRBD1. V trimming: 0 bases; J trimming: 4 bases; junction bases outside the gene matches: 9. The V gene's germline CDR1 is MGHRA and CDR2 YSYEKL. There are 17 residues in the CDR3. The CDR3 nucleotides are TGCGCCAGCAGCCAAGAGCTTAGACAGGGAGGAGGAAACACCATATATTTT. Encoded protein: CASSQELRQGGGNTIYF.

This chain joins TRBV5-1 and TRBJ2-1; no reliable D call. Germline values: CDR1 SGHRS, CDR2 YFSETQ. The CDR3 covers 11 residues. V was shortened by 4 bases and J by 9 bases, with 8 bases between the two germline ends. CDR3 nucleotides: TGCGCCAGCAGCGCCTCGGGTGAGCAGTTCTTC. The encoded protein is CASSASGEQFF. Full variable domain (remainder filled in from reference TRBV5-1 and TRBJ2-1): KAGVTQTPRYLIKTRGQQVTLSCSPISGHRSVSWYQQTPGQGLQFLFEYFSETQRNKGNFPGRFSGRQFSNSRSEMNVSTLELGDSALYLCASSASGEQFFGPGTRLTVL.

The chain recombines TRBV6-1 with TRBJ1-1, with D perhaps TRBD1 (5 bases). V was cut by 4 bases and J by 1 base, with 7 bases left in between. The CDR3 spans 13 residues. The germline CDR1 and CDR2 sequences are MNHNS and SASEGT. CDR3 residues: CASSAQGNTEAFF. The DNA of the CDR3 is TGTGCCAGCAGTGCCCAGGGGAACACTGAAGCTTTCTTT.

This clone was found a few times. This chain joins TRBV19 and TRBJ2-7; D is possibly TRBD1 (5 bases). The V gene's germline CDR1 is LNHDA and CDR2 SQIVND (reference sequence). Trimming cost V 0 bases and J 3 bases, with 15 bases left between them. The length of the CDR3 is 16 residues. The CDR3 bases are TGTGCCAGTAGTATAGATGCTCAGGGTCTAGGCTACGAGCAGTACTTC. Translation gives CASSIDAQGLGYEQYF.

The chain is built from TRBV19 and TRBJ2-1, with 7 bases aligning to TRBD1. Germline V lookup: CDR1 LNHDA, CDR2 SQIVND (reference sequence). V dropped 10 bases and J dropped 6; count of bases not matched to a gene: 12. The CDR3 is made up of 14 amino acids. The CDR3 coding sequence is TGTGCCACCCGACCCAGGGGGAGCCGCAATGAGCAGTTCTTC. Translating it yields CATRPRGSRNEQFF.